This T cell receptor (beta chain) was observed in a study of CD8 T cells in Susac syndrome (dated by TCRdb to between 2018 and 2020). General notes on the study: Of the Susac syndrome patients who were sequenced, eight were in clinical remission while about 6 had clinically active disease. Repertoire sequencing was used to test whether CD8+ T cell activation and differentiation in Susac syndrome was antigen driven. The study compared CD8+ T cell repertoire clonality among 12 healthy donors, 14 Susac syndrome patients and roughly 16 multiple sclerosis patients. At blood withdrawal, Susac syndrome patients were therapy-naive, treated with corticosteroids (with IVIg additionally given to some), or treated with IVIg alone.

Comments on this clonotype: The antigen it binds to is not known. Base quality data are lacking; no much larger clone is found one base away.

Beyond this particular receptor, the publication reports: The number of individuals in the TCR sequencing and HLA analysis was acknowledged as relatively small. Some 17 Susac-specific public clones were identified in the total CD8+ repertoire, and 5 or 6 Susac-specific public clones were identified in the CD8+ TEMRA repertoire. Susac syndrome CD8+ repertoires showed clonal expansion, highest in CD8+ TEMRA cells and greater in clinically active than remitting patients.

Including the terminal cysteine and phenylalanine, the CDR3 comprises 12 residues. CDR3 DNA only is kept here, 36 bases in frame from base 1. CDR1 and CDR2, looked up from the germline V gene (reference sequence), are GTSNPN and SVGIG. The germline ends are 6 bases apart after V is trimmed by 6 bases and J by 0 bases. Peripheral blood CD8+ and CD4+ T cells from healthy donors, Susac syndrome patients and multiple sclerosis patients were profiled using high-throughput TCR beta sequencing. The Susac syndrome patients fulfilled recently defined diagnostic criteria for definite or probable disease. CD8+ TEMRA cells were enriched by FACS, while bulk CD8+ and CD4+ T cells were purified by magnetic negative isolation. Blood was drawn into EDTA tubes, processed within 24 hours, and PBMCs were isolated by density gradient centrifugation. PBMCs destined for TCR sequencing were cryopreserved in liquid nitrogen and later thawed in a 37 °C water bath. The sorted or isolated CD4+, CD8+ and CD8+ TEMRA cells had a purity of 90% or higher.

RNA was extracted using the RNeasy kit, and roughly 0.5 to 1 ug of the RNA was reverse transcribed with random hexamers. The immunoSEQ multiplex PCR assay, covering 54 Vbeta and 13 Jbeta segments, was used to amplify TCR beta CDR3 regions. PCR amplification bias was corrected by using a synthetic template baseline for primer optimization and computational correction. Per the source publication's procedure: Reads were annotated to V, D and J genes per IMGT and analyzed with immunoSEQ Analyzer, keeping only productive sequences. To calculate clonality, Shannon entropy was normalized by log2 of the number of productive unique sequences and then subtracted from one. Public and private clones were assessed among the 100 most prevalent clones of each patient and control. Clones were defined as Susac-specific if absent from the healthy and MS cohorts, from roughly 1,100 published viral clones and from other ImmuneACCESS disease sequences. TCRdb redid the processing of the public reads, applying fastp at Q25 and MiXCR, and retained in-frame beta chains. All rows with the same CDR3 protein become a single entry with the most common DNA and genes. None of the V and J calls come from the authors' own analysis; TCRdb made them. The sample table contains 95,000 to 150,000 distinct CDR3 sequences; only one count was recorded for roughly 94% of them. The ten largest account for 0.28% of the sample.

The source material was CD8+ T cells from PBMCs. This sequence was found in a human donor with Susac syndrome. The sequence is built from TRBV30 and TRBJ1-3; no confident D gene assignment can be made. This receptor carries the CDR3 CACGHSGNTIYF. The DNA sequence is TGTGCCTGCGGCCACTCTGGAAACACCATATATTTT.